Below are 18 T cell receptor beta chains sequenced from a single sample in a study of radiotherapy plus CTLA-4 blockade in lung cancer. Measured with immunoSEQ multiplex PCR; TCRdb has only the in-frame clones, and not every one. Here the sample spans roughly 73,000 clones, roughly 84% being singletons. The specimen comprised peripheral blood, sampled from a patient treated with radiotherapy plus ipilimumab. Source of these receptors: a human donor with non-small cell lung cancer that progressed on radiotherapy plus ipilimumab.

V gene TRBV28 combines with J gene TRBJ1-5; 7 nucleotides align to TRBD1. J gave up 7 bases and V 4 bases, and 7 bases lay outside the gene matches. Germline loops: CDR1 MDHEN, CDR2 SYDVKM. The CDR3 spans 14 residues. As DNA, the CDR3 is TGTGCCAGCAGTTCACGACAGGGCGGACAGCCCCAGCATTTT. Residues: CASSSRQGGQPQHF.

V and J are TRBV28 and TRBJ1-1; D not resolved. Germline V gene sequence: CDR1 MDHEN, CDR2 SYDVKM. The CDR3 spans 11 residues. V shed 4 bases and J shed 5 bases, with 5 bases lying between them. CDR3 nucleotides: TGTGCCAGCAGTTCCGGGACTGAAGCTTTCTTT. Its protein is CASSSGTEAFF.

The chain employs TRBV2 and TRBJ1-5; TRBD1 aligns across 7 bases. This CDR3 is built from 16 residues. V was pared by 7 bases and J by 0 bases, with 9 bases of the junction left unmatched. CDR1 SNHLY and CDR2 FYNNEI come from the germline V gene. CDR3 DNA sequence: TGTGCCAGCACCCCCACAGGGACAGTTAGCAATCAGCCCCAGCATTTT. Its protein is CASTPTGTVSNQPQHF.

This clone was counted once. This rearrangement joins TRBV10-3 to TRBJ1-2, with 8 bases identical to TRBD1. This CDR3 has 13 amino acids. CDR1 and CDR2 from the germline V gene are ENHRY and SYGVKD. Germline trimming cut 7 bases from V and 8 bases from J; bases unmatched to any gene: 9. CDR3 nucleotides: TGTGCCATCACGGGAGGACAGGGTTGGGGCTACACCTTC. It is translated as CAITGGQGWGYTF.

This chain joins TRBV30 and TRBJ1-1; D is unresolved. Germline V gene data show CDR1 as GTSNPN and CDR2 as SVGIG (reference sequence). V dropped 4 bases and J dropped 0 bases, with 9 bases sitting between them. CDR3 size: 13 residues. In nucleotides, the CDR3 is TGTGCCTGGACCCGTACTATGAACACTGAAGCTTTCTTT. Its protein product is CAWTRTMNTEAFF.

The chain employs TRBV28 and TRBJ2-7; TRBD2 is a possible D gene (5 bases). The germline V gene has CDR1 MDHEN and CDR2 SYDVKM. This CDR3 spans 15 amino acids. V lost 5 bases and J lost 0, with 14 bases in between. CDR3: CASSPTRGGSYEQYV. The CDR3 DNA reads TGTGCCAGCAGTCCCACTAGAGGAGGCTCCTACGAGCAGTACGTC.

This chain links TRBV5-1 with TRBJ2-5, with a tentative D call TRBD2 (6 bases). CDR1 and CDR2 from the germline V gene are SGHRS and YFSETQ. With 2 bases removed from V and 5 bases from J, the gap between germline ends came to 13 bases. This CDR3 is built from 14 residues. Here the CDR3 DNA reads TGCGCCAGCAGCTTAACTAGCCGGGGGGAGACCCAGTACTTC. Translating gives CASSLTSRGETQYF. The full variable domain, completed using reference TRBV5-1 and TRBJ2-5, is KAGVTQTPRYLIKTRGQQVTLSCSPISGHRSVSWYQQTPGQGLQFLFEYFSETQRNKGNFPGRFSGRQFSNSRSEMNVSTLELGDSALYLCASSLTSRGETQYFGPGTRLLVL.

This chain links TRBV21-1 with TRBJ2-7; the D call TRBD2 from the table was never checked on the DNA. TRBV21-1 is a known pseudogene. The CDR3 consists of 16 residues. CDR3 sequence: CASSKGLAGGFYEQYV. The CDR3 DNA reads TGTGCCAGCAGCAAGGGACTAGCGGGAGGGTTTTACGAGCAGTACGTC.

This chain connects TRBV27 to TRBJ2-7; D possibly matches TRBD1 or TRBD2 (5 bases each). The CDR3 covers 15 residues. V lost 4 bases, J lost 1 base, and 14 bases lay in between. Germline V gene lookup returns CDR1 MNHEY and CDR2 SMNVEV (reference sequence). The CDR3 sequence is CASSSDRDGSYEQYF. Written as DNA, the CDR3 is TGTGCCAGCAGTTCCGACCGGGACGGATCCTACGAGCAGTACTTC.

The chain links TRBV29-1 to TRBJ1-2; D unresolved. Germline CDR1 is SQVTM and CDR2 is ANQGSEA. V lost 6 bases and J 7 bases, leaving 18 bases between the germline ends. The CDR3 spans 13 residues. CDR3 amino acids: CSVWEVGKTGYTF. The CDR3 DNA reads TGCAGCGTCTGGGAGGTTGGAAAGACTGGCTACACCTTC.

The chain joins TRBV5-1 to TRBJ2-3; D not resolved. The CDR3 is 11 residues long. Germline V gene data show CDR1 as SGHRS and CDR2 as YFSETQ. V was trimmed by 2 bases and J by 2 bases, leaving 0 bases between them. This CDR3 is CASSFTDTQYF. The CDR3 DNA reads TGCGCCAGCAGCTTCACAGATACGCAGTATTTT.

The chain employs TRBV19 and TRBJ1-5; D uncertain. Between the trimmed V and J ends, which lost 2 bases and 6 bases, there was a span of 14 bases. This CDR3 has 15 amino acids. Germline V gene data show CDR1 as LNHDA and CDR2 as SQIVND (reference sequence). The CDR3 is CASSIIEWVFQPQHF. CDR3 DNA: TGTGCCAGTAGTATAATAGAGTGGGTATTTCAGCCCCAGCATTTT. Full variable domain (remainder filled in from reference TRBV19 and TRBJ1-5): DGGITQSPKYLFRKEGQNVTLSCEQNLNHDAMYWYRQDPGQGLRLIYYSQIVNDFQKGDIAEGYSVSREKKESFPLTVTSAQKNPTAFYLCASSIIEWVFQPQHFGDGTRLSIL.

This clone was found a few times. The chain has TRBV5-4 and TRBJ2-3; D uncertain. The CDR3 spans 16 residues. Germline V gene data show CDR1 as SGHNT and CDR2 as YYREEE (reference sequence). V was trimmed by 4 bases and J by 12 bases, leaving 27 bases between them. The CDR3 loop reads CASSPDTFDGPMGQYF. In nucleotides, the CDR3 is TGTGCCAGCAGCCCAGATACCTTTGATGGGCCCATGGGCCAGTATTTT.

The CDR3 spells CASSPRDGDTQYF. DNA for the CDR3: TGTGCCAGCTCACCACGGGATGGAGATACGCAGTATTTT. V and J are TRBV18 and TRBJ2-3, with D unresolved. This CDR3 is 13 amino acids long. V was shortened by 1 base and J by 5 bases, with 7 bases between the two germline ends. In germline, CDR1 is KGHSH, CDR2 LQKENI.

The V and J genes are TRBV6-4 and TRBJ2-1; either TRBD1 or TRBD2 may supply D (5 bases each). Germline-derived CDR1 and CDR2 are MRHNA and SNTAGT. This CDR3 spans 12 amino acids. V dropped 5 bases and J dropped 8 bases, with 10 bases sitting between them. CDR3 in DNA: TGTGCCAGCAGTCACGGGGACGATGAGCAGTTCTTC. It codes for CASSHGDDEQFF.

This clone was observed a single time. As DNA, the CDR3 is TGCAGCGTGGCGAGCGGGAGTACCGGCAATGAGCAGTTCTTC. Its translation: CSVASGSTGNEQFF. The chain employs TRBV29-1 and TRBJ2-1; 8 bases map to TRBD2. Trimming took 6 bases from V and 6 from J; bases not matched to a gene: 10. The CDR3 sequence is 14 residues long. Germline loops: CDR1 SQVTM, CDR2 ANQGSEA.

This sequence joins TRBV15 and TRBJ1-1, with 7 nucleotides matching TRBD1. The junction had 7 bases not matched to a gene; V was cut back by 4 bases and J by 8 bases. The CDR3 sequence is 13 residues long. The germline gives CDR1 LNHNV, CDR2 YYDKDF (reference sequence). The CDR3 loop is CATSKDRVVEAFF. CDR3 nucleotides: TGTGCCACCAGCAAAGACAGGGTAGTCGAAGCTTTCTTT.

The CDR3 loop is CASSLPGGRQPQHF. CDR3 DNA sequence: TGTGCCAGCAGTTTACCAGGGGGCCGGCAGCCCCAGCATTTT. J is TRBJ1-5 and V is TRBV28; 8 bases fit TRBD1. CDR1 is MDHEN and CDR2 is SYDVKM in the germline V gene. The CDR3 spans 14 residues. J lost 7 bases, V lost 2 bases, and 4 bases had no gene match.